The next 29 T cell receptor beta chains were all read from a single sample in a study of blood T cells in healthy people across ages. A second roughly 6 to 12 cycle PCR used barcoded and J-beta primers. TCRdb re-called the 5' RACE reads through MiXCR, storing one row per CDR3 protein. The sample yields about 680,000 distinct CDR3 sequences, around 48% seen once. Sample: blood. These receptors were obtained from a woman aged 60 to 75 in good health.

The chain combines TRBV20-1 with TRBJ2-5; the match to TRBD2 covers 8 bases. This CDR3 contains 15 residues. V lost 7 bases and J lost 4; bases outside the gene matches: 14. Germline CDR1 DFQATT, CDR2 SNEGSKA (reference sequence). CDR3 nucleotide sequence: TGCAGTGTCAATCCCCGACGAGCGGGAGTAGAGACCCAGTACTTC. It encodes CSVNPRRAGVETQYF.

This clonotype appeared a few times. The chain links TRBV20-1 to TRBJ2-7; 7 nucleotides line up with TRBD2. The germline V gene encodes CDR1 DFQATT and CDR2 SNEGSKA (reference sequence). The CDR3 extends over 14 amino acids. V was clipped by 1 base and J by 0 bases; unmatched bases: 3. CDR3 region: CSARGLALSYEQYF. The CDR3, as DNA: TGCAGTGCTAGAGGACTAGCCCTCTCCTACGAGCAGTACTTC.

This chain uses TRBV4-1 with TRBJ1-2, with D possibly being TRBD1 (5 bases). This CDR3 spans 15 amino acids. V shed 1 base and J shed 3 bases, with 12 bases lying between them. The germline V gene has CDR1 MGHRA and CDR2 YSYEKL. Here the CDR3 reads CASSQVRGGDYGYTF. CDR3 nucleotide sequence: TGCGCCAGCAGCCAAGTTAGGGGTGGTGACTATGGCTACACCTTC.

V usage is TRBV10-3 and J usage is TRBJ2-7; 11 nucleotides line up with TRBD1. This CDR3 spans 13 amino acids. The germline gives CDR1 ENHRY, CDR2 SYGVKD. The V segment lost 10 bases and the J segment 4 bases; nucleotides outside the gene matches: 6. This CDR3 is CATRTGGQYEQYF. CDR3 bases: TGTGCCACCCGGACAGGGGGCCAGTACGAGCAGTACTTC.

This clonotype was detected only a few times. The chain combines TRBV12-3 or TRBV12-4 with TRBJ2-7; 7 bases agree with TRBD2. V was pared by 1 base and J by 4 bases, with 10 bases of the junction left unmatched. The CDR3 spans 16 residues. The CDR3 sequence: CASSLEAAGRAYEQYF. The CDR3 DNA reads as TGTGCCAGCAGTTTAGAGGCGGCAGGGAGGGCGTACGAGCAGTACTTC.

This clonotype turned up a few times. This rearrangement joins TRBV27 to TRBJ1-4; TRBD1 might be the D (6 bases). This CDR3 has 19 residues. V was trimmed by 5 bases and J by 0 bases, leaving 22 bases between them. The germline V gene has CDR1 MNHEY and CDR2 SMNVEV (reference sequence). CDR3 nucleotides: TGTGCCAGCAGTCGATTCGGGGGGCGAGAATTCGCAACTAATGAAAAACTGTTTTTT. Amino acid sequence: CASSRFGGREFATNEKLFF.

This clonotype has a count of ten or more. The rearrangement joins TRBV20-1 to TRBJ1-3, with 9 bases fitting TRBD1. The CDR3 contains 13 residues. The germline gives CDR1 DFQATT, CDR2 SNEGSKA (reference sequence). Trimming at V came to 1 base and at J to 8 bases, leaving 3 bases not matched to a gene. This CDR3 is CSARVRQGDTIYF. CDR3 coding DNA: TGCAGTGCTAGAGTGAGACAGGGGGACACCATATATTTT.

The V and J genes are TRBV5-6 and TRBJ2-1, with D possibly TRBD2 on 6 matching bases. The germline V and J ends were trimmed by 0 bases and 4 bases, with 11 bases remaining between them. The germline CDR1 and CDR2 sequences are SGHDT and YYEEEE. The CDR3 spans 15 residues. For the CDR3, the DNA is TGTGCCAGCAGCTTGGGGACTACAACATACAATGAGCAGTTCTTC. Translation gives CASSLGTTTYNEQFF. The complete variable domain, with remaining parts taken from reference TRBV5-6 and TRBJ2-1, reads DAGVTQSPTHLIKTRGQQVTLRCSPKSGHDTVSWYQQALGQGPQFIFQYYEEEERQRGNFPDRFSGHQFPNYSSELNVNALLLGDSALYLCASSLGTTTYNEQFFGPGTRLTVL.

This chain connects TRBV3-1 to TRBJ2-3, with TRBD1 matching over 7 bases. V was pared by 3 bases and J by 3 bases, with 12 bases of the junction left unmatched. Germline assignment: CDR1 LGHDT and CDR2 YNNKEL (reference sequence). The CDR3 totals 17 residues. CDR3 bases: TGTGCCAGCAGCCATACACTGACAGGGCAAGCGACAGATACGCAGTATTTT. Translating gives CASSHTLTGQATDTQYF.

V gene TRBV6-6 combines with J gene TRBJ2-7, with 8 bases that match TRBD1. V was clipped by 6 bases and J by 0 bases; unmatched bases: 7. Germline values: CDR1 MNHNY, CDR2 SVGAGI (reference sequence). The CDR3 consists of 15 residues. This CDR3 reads CASSRDRGVSYEQYF. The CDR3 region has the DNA TGTGCCAGCAGCAGAGACAGGGGAGTCTCCTACGAGCAGTACTTC.

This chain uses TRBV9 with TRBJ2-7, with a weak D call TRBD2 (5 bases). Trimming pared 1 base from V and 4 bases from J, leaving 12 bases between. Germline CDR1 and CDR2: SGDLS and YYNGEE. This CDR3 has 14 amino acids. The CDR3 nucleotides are TGTGCCAGCAGCGTAAATGGACGGGGTTACGAGCAGTACTTC. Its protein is CASSVNGRGYEQYF.

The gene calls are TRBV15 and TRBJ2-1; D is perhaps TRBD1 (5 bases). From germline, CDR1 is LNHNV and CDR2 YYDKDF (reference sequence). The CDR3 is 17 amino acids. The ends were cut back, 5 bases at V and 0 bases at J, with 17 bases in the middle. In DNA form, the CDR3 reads TGTGCCACCAGCTCCGTGGGGCGGCAGAGCTCCTACAATGAGCAGTTCTTC. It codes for CATSSVGRQSSYNEQFF.

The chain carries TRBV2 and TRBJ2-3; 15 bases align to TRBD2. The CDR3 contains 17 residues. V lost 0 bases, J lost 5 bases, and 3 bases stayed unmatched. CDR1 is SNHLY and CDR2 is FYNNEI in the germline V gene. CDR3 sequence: CASSEAGTSGRLDTQYF. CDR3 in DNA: TGTGCCAGCAGTGAAGCAGGGACTAGCGGGAGGTTAGATACGCAGTATTTT.

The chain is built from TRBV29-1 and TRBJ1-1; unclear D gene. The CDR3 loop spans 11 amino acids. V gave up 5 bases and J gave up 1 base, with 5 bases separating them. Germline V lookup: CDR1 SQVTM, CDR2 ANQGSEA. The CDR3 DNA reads TGCAGCGTTTTTAGGAACACTGAAGCTTTCTTT. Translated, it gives CSVFRNTEAFF.

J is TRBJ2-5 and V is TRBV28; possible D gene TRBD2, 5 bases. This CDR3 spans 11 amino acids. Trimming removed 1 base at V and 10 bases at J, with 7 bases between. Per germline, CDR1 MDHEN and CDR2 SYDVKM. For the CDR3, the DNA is TGTGCCAGCAGTTTATACGGGGACCAGTACTTC. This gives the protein CASSLYGDQYF.

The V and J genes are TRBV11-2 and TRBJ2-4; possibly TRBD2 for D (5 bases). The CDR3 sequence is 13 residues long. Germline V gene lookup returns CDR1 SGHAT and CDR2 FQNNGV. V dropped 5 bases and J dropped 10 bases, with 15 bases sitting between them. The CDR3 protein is CASSPLVTGIQYF. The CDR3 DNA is TGTGCCAGCAGCCCACTAGTGACGGGTATTCAGTACTTC.

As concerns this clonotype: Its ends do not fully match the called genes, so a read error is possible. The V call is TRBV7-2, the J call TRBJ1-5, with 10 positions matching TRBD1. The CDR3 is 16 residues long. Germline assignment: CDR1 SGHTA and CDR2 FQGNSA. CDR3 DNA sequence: TGTGCCGGCAGCCTCTCCGGGACAGGGGTAAGTCAGCCCCAGCATTTT. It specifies CAGSLSGTGVSQPQHF. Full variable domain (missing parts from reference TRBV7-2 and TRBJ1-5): GAGVSQSPSNKVTEKGKDVELRCDPISGHTALYWYRQSLGQGLEFLIYFQGNSAPDKSGLPSDRFSAERTGGSVSTLTIQRTQQEDSAVYLCAGSLSGTGVSQPQHFGDGTRLSIL.

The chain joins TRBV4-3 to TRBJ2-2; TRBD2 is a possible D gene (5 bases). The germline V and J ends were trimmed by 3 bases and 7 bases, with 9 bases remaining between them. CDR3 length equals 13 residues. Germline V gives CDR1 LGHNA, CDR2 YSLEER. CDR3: CASSHPTIGELFF. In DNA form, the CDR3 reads TGCGCCAGCAGCCACCCGACTATCGGGGAGCTGTTTTTT.

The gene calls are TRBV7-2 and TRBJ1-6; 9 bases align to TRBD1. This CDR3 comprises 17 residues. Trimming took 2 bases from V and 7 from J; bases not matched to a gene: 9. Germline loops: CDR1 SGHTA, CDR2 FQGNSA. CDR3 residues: CASSLRPQTGGNSPLHF. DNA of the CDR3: TGTGCCAGCAGCTTACGTCCCCAGACAGGGGGGAATTCACCCCTCCACTTT.

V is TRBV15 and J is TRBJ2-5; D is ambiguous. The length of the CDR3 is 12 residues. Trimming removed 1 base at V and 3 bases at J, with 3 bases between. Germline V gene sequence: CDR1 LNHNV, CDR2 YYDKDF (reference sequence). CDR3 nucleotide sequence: TGTGCCACCAGCAGAGGGAAAGAGACCCAGTACTTC. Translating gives CATSRGKETQYF.

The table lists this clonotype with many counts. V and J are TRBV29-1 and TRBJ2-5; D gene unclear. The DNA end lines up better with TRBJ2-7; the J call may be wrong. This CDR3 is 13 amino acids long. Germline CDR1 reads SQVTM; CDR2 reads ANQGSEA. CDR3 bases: TGCAGCGGCGGCTGGGGTGAGCGTAACGAGCAGTACTTC. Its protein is CSGGWGERNEQYF.

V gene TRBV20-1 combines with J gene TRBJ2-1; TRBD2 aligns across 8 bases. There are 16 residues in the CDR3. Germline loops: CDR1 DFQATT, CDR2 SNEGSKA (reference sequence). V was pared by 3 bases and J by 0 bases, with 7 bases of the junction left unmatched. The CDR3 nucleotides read TGCAGTGCTAGTGGCGGTAGCGGGATCTCCTACAATGAGCAGTTCTTC. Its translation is CSASGGSGISYNEQFF.

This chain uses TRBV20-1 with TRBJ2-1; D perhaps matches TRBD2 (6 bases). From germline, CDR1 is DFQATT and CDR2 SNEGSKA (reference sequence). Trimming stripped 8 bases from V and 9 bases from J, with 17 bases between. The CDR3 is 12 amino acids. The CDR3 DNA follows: TGCAGTCAAGGGACTTCTTTCGGTGAGCAGTTCTTC. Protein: CSQGTSFGEQFF.

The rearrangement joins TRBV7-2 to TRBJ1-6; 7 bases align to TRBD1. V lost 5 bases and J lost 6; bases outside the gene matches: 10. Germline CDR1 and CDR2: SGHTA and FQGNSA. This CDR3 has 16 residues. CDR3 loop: CASSPRQGLSNSPLHF. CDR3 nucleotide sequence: TGTGCCAGCAGCCCCCGACAGGGATTAAGTAATTCACCCCTCCACTTT.

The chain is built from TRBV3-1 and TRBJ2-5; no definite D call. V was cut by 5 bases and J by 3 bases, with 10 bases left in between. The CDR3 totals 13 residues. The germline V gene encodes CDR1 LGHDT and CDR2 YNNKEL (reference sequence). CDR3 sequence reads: CASSSVPKETQYF. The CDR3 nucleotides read TGTGCCAGCAGCTCCGTCCCCAAAGAGACCCAGTACTTC.

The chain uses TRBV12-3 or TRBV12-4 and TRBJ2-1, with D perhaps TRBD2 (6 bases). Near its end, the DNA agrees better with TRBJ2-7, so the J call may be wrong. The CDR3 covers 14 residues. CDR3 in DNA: TGTGCCAGCAGTTTTGTCGGGAGCCTGAATGAGCAGTACTTC. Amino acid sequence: CASSFVGSLNEQYF.

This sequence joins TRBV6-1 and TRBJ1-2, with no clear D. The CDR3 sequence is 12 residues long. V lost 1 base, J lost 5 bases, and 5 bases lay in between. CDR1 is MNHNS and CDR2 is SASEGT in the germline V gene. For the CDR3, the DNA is TGTGCCAGCAGTGAAGGGGTATATGGCTACACCTTC. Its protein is CASSEGVYGYTF.

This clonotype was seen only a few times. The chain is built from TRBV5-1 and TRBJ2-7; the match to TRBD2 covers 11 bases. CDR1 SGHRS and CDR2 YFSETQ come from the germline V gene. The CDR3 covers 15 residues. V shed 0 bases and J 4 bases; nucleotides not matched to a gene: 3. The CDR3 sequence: CASSLEGLAAYEQYF. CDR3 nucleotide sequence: TGCGCCAGCAGCTTGGAGGGACTAGCGGCTTACGAGCAGTACTTC.

CDR3 region: CASSLGTPSYNEQFF. The DNA for the CDR3 is TGTGCCAGCAGCCTCGGGACACCTAGCTACAATGAGCAGTTCTTC. V is TRBV6-2 or TRBV6-3 and J is TRBJ2-1; the D gene is possibly TRBD1 (6 bases). The CDR3 has 15 amino acids. Germline V CDR1 and CDR2: MNHEY, SVGEGT. Trimming took 6 bases from V and 3 from J, leaving 15 bases between them.